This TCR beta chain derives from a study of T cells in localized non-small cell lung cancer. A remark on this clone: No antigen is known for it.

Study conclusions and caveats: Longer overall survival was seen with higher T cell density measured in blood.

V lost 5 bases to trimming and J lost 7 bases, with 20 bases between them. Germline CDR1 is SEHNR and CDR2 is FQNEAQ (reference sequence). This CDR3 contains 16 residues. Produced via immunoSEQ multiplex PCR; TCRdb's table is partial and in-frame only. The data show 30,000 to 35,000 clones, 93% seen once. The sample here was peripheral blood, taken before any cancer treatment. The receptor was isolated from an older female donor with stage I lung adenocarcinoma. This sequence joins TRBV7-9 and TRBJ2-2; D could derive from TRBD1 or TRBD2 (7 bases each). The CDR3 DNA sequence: TGTGCCAGCAGCCTCCAGGGGGGGCGCAATGTCGGGGAGCTGTTTTTT. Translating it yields CASSLQGGRNVGELFF.